This T cell receptor beta chain is from a study of shared clonotypes between healthy human individuals (dated by TCRdb to between 2020 and 2021). Concerning the study at large: A couple of women and a few men aged 18 to 49 years were included in the cohort. For each donor, CD4 naive and CD4 memory were each run on three plates, CD8 naive on two plates, and CD8 memory on one plate. Different laboratories and diverse techniques were used to prepare libraries and sequence TCR repertoires, to increase sequencing depth and limit assay-specific biases. To estimate repertoire size and how much clonotypes are shared between individuals, the study performed deep sequencing of blood TCR repertoires from 4 to 6 healthy adults. Per donor, leukapheresis produced somewhere between about 0.9 and 9.5 billion PBMCs.

Donors were healthy HIV-negative adults with no recently reported acute infections or vaccinations. All donors were Caucasian adults living in Nashville, Tennessee, USA. Magnetic negative selection was used to enrich CD4+ T cells, after which naive cells were positively selected on CD45RA and the negative fraction became the memory subset. Blood was obtained by leukapheresis, after which PBMCs were separated by Ficoll-Histopaque density gradient centrifugation and cryopreserved in liquid nitrogen vapor phase. Analytical flow cytometry was used to check the purity and quantity of each magnetically sorted T cell population. Each sorted fraction had its genomic DNA isolated and then quantified by UV absorbance on a Nanodrop 2000c. Using the deep immunoSEQ assay, TCR CDR3 regions were amplified from genomic DNA by multiplex PCR. Extracted genomic DNA from each cell subset was distributed evenly across all wells of several immunoSEQ 96-well plates, and each plate was treated as a replicate. For sorted subsets, each replicate PCR was loaded with about 0.2 ug genomic DNA, equivalent to about 30,000 T cell genomes. Purified libraries were quantified with a Qubit 3.0 fluorometer, sized on a Bioanalyzer 2100, and re-quantified with the KAPA Library Quantification kit. A separate single-read 150-cycle Illumina NextSeq 550 flow cell was used to sequence each immunoSEQ 96-well plate. The published analysis was carried out like this. Because the immunoSEQ output included only junctional sequences and no quality scores, the filtering could not be the same as the filtering used for full-length reads. To assign V/J genes and CDR3, sequences were annotated against IMGT germline references using PyIR, a Python wrapper for IgBLAST v1.9. Any read was removed if the V/J assignment was weak (E-value above 1e-6), the CDR3 was missing, or the read contained stop codons, out-of-frame junctions, or ambiguous translated residues. A V3J clonotype was defined by an identical inferred V gene, J gene, and CDR3 amino acid sequence. The percentage overlap between two repertoires was calculated by dividing the number of shared unique clonotypes by the size of the smaller repertoire. RTK rarefaction, the Chao1 estimator, and Recon v2.1 estimates of unobserved clonotypes were used to assess repertoire richness. For all TCRbeta clonotypes obtained by the gDNA method from a few donors, generation probabilities were computed with OLGA. This is the immuneACCESS table as TCRdb keeps it, with only in-frame sequences that have V and J called. A part of the clones is gone; compared with another copy, unresolved V genes explain less than half, and the rest is unexplained. D and trimming come from the DNA, and the V and J calls and clone size come from that table. This sample holds about 680,000 clones; 55% to 85% were observed only once. Roughly 2% of the sample rests with the top ten.

Remarks on this clone: Its cognate antigen has yet to be identified. The sample holds no much larger clone one base away, and base qualities are not on file.

Results and caveats for the whole study, not just this receptor: The small number of donors limited the genetic and exposure-history diversity represented. Sampling was limited to blood, and TCR repertoires in tissue likely differ from TCR repertoires in blood. Clonotypes shared by all four sorted-subset donors showed higher generation probabilities than non-shared clonotypes. Naive subsets generally had larger estimated clonotype richness than memory subsets did. Incomplete sequencing was indicated by rarefaction of sorted-subset datasets, despite the large sequencing depth. Based on pairwise subsampling, the degree of clonotype sharing among donors was expected to be affected by sequencing depth. Across four donors, 4.5% to 6.5% of naive CD4, roughly 3.5% of naive CD8, around 2.1% of memory CD4, and 0.4% of memory CD8 clonotypes were shared.

Trimming removed 4 bases from V and 2 bases from J, leaving 11 bases between the germline ends. From a lookup of the germline V gene, CDR1 and CDR2 are MNHNS and SASEGT. From the cysteine up to the phenylalanine, the CDR3 has a length of 14 residues. Only the CDR3 DNA is retained, 42 bases long and in frame from the first base. This sequence uses TRBV6-1 and TRBJ2-5; perhaps TRBD1 is the D gene, with 6 bases matching. The TCR sequence derives from a woman in her 30s in good health. Sequenced input: memory CD4+ T cells sorted from blood. What the cell subset or site label conveys for this sample: CD45RA-negative fraction. The CDR3 corresponds to CASSVNQGQETQYF. The DNA sequence follows: TGTGCCAGCAGTGTCAACCAGGGGCAAGAGACCCAGTACTTC.